This T cell receptor (beta chain) originates from a study of cytomegalovirus exposure and HLA in healthy donors. The PCR made use of 60 Vbeta and 13 Jbeta primers. Data came from immunoSEQ multiplex PCR; TCRdb stores just in-frame clones and leaves some out. The top ten clones hold 3% to 4% of a sample with 95,000 to 110,000 clones, 66% of them seen once. Germline CDR1 and CDR2: SGDLS and YYNGEE. V was clipped by 2 bases and J by 3 bases, with 11 bases between them. The CDR3 contains 14 residues. This sequence was found in a woman in her forties or fifties in good health and CMV-seronegative. The V gene is TRBV9, the J gene TRBJ1-1, with D possibly TRBD1 on 5 matching bases. Sequencing was carried out using PBMCs. The CDR3 protein is CASSVRDSYTEAFF. The CDR3 DNA reads TGTGCCAGCAGCGTCCGGGACTCCTACACTGAAGCTTTCTTT.